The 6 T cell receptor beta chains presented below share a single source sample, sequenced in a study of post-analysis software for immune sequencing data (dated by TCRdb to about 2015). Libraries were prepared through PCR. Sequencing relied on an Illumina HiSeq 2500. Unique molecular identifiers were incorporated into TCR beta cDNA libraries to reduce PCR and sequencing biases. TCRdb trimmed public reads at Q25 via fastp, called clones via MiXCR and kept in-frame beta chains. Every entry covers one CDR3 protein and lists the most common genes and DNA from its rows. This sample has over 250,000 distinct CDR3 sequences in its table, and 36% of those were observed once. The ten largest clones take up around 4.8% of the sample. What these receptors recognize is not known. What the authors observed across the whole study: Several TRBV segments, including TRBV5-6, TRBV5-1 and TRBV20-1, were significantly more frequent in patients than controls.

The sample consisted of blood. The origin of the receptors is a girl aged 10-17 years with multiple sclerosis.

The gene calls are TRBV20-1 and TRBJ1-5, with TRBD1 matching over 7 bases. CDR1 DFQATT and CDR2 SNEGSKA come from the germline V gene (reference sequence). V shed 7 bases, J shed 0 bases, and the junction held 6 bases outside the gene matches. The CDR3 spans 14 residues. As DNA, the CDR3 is TGCAGTGGCGAGGACAGGAATAGCAATCAGCCCCAGCATTTT. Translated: CSGEDRNSNQPQHF.

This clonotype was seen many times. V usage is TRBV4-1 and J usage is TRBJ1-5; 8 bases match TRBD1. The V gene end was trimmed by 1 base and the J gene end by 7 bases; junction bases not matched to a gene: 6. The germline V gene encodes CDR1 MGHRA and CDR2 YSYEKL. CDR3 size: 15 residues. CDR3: CASSQVQGVRQPQHF. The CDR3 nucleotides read TGCGCCAGCAGCCAAGTACAGGGGGTGAGGCAGCCCCAGCATTTT.

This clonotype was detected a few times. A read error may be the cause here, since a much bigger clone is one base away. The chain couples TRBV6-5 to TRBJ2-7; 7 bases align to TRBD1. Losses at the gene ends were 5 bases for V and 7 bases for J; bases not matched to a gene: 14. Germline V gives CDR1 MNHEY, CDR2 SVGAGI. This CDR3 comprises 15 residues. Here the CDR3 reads CASSAGTATYNEQYF. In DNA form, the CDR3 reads TGTGCCAGCAGTGCCGGGACAGCAACCTACAATGAGCAGTACTTC.

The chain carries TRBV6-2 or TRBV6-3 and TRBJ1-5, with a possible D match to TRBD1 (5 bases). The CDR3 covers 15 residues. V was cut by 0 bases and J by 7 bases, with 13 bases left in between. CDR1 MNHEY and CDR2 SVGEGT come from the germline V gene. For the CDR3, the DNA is TGTGCCAGCAGTTACTCGGGGAGGGGAGGACAGCCCCAGCATTTT. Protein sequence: CASSYSGRGGQPQHF.

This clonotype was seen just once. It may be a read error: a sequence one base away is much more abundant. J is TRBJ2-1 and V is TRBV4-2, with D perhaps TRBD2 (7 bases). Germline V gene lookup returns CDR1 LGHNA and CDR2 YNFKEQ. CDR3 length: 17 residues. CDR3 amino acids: CASSPDGGGHSYDEQFF. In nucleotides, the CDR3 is TGTGCCAGCAGCCCGGACGGCGGGGGCCACTCCTACGATGAGCAGTTCTTC.

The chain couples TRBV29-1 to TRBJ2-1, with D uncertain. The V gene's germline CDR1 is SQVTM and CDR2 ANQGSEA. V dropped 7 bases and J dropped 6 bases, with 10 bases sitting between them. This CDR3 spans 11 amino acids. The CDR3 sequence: CSDGRANEQFF. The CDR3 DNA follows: TGCAGCGATGGACGCGCCAATGAGCAGTTCTTC.